A single sample gave rise to the 21 T cell receptor beta chains below, sequenced in a study of T cells after yellow fever vaccination. Via MiXCR, TCRdb re-called the 5' RACE reads, giving one row per CDR3 protein. In the table there are around 150,000 distinct CDR3 sequences, approximately 6.7% of which are singletons. The source was CD4+ T cells sorted from PBMCs, collected less than 6 days after the first yellow fever vaccination. The receptor set was obtained from a man younger than 35 who received the YFV17D yellow fever vaccine.

On this clonotype: One end of the junction varies from germline; a read error may be responsible. This sequence joins TRBV6-6 and TRBJ1-2; no definite D call. Germline lookup yields CDR1 MNHNY and CDR2 SVGAGI (reference sequence). The CDR3 runs 13 residues. The DNA of the CDR3 is TGTGCCATCAGTACTCCTGAATACTATGGCTACACCTTC. Its translation is CAISTPEYYGYTF.

V is TRBV28 and J is TRBJ1-5; possible D gene TRBD1, 6 bases. This CDR3 is built from 15 residues. V gave up 0 bases and J gave up 3 bases, with 9 bases separating them. CDR1 is MDHEN and CDR2 is SYDVKM in the germline V gene. For the CDR3, the DNA is TGTGCCAGCAGTTTATGGGACAGTTACAATCAGCCCCAGCATTTT. Residues: CASSLWDSYNQPQHF.

This clonotype came up a few times. CDR3 sequence reads: CASSDSYSYNEQFF. CDR3 in DNA: TGTGCCAGCAGCGACAGCTACTCCTACAATGAGCAGTTCTTC. This chain uses TRBV2 with TRBJ2-1, with D possibly TRBD1 on 5 matching bases. CDR1 is SNHLY, CDR2 FYNNEI, per germline. This CDR3 is built from 14 residues. V shed 6 bases and J shed 0 bases, with 9 bases lying between them.

This clonotype was seen only a few times. The chain is built from TRBV4-3 and TRBJ2-7, with D hard to call. The V end was cut by 0 bases, the J end by 0 bases, with 9 bases between. CDR1 and CDR2 (germline): LGHNA, YSLEER. The CDR3 is 15 residues long. The CDR3 is CASSQDYLSSYEQYF. CDR3 DNA: TGCGCCAGCAGCCAAGATTACCTGAGCTCCTACGAGCAGTACTTC.

The V call is TRBV21-1, the J call TRBJ2-7. TRBV21-1 is a documented pseudogene. This CDR3 is 14 amino acids long. This chain's CDR3 is CASSNDSSSYEQYF. The CDR3 DNA follows: TGTGCCAGCAGCAATGACTCCAGCTCCTACGAGCAGTACTTC.

This clonotype has a handful of counts. The chain uses TRBV5-5 and TRBJ1-1; D is uncertain. The V gene lost 2 bases and the J gene lost 2 bases, with 10 bases spanning the gap. Germline lookup yields CDR1 SGHKS and CDR2 YYEKEE (reference sequence). The CDR3 runs 14 residues. The CDR3 loop reads CASSLSTLNTEAFF. DNA of the CDR3: TGTGCCAGCAGCTTATCTACACTAAACACTGAAGCTTTCTTT.

The chain uses TRBV5-5 and TRBJ2-2; D gene uncertain. This CDR3 has 15 residues. In germline, CDR1 is SGHKS, CDR2 YYEKEE (reference sequence). The germline V and J ends were trimmed by 0 bases and 5 bases, with 11 bases remaining between them. CDR3 sequence reads: CASSLDQRRTGELFF. CDR3 nucleotides: TGTGCCAGCAGCTTGGATCAGAGGCGGACCGGGGAGCTGTTTTTT.

V is TRBV7-9 and J is TRBJ1-5; D possibly corresponds to TRBD1 (5 bases). Between the trimmed V and J ends, which lost 5 bases and 9 bases, there was a span of 11 bases. The CDR3 extends over 12 amino acids. The germline V gene has CDR1 SEHNR and CDR2 FQNEAQ (reference sequence). The CDR3 spells CASSDRGLPQHF. CDR3 DNA: TGTGCCAGCAGCGACCGGGGCCTGCCCCAGCATTTT.

In its sample, this clonotype was seen a few times. The V call is TRBV7-2, the J call TRBJ2-1; no clear D. CDR3 length equals 13 residues. CDR1 is SGHTA and CDR2 is FQGNSA in the germline V gene. With 8 bases removed from V and 0 bases from J, the gap between germline ends came to 8 bases. The CDR3: CASRSSSYNEQFF. DNA of the CDR3: TGTGCCAGCCGATCGAGCTCCTACAATGAGCAGTTCTTC.

This clonotype came up many times. The chain is built from TRBV28 and TRBJ2-7; 7 nucleotides line up with TRBD2. Trimming took 4 bases from V and 12 from J; bases not matched to a gene: 12. Germline loops: CDR1 MDHEN, CDR2 SYDVKM. The CDR3 spans 13 residues. Here the CDR3 reads CASSSSGGLGAYV. CDR3 nucleotides: TGTGCCAGCAGTTCGTCGGGGGGACTTGGCGCGTACGTC.

A word on this clonotype: Just one base apart from a much larger clone, this may be a read error. This rearrangement joins TRBV20-1 to TRBJ2-1; 9 bases are a match to TRBD2. There are 16 residues in the CDR3. The germline V gene has CDR1 DFQATT and CDR2 SNEGSKA (reference sequence). In DNA form, the CDR3 reads TGCAGTGCTAGGTGGGGCCAGCGGGGGGCCTACAATCAGCAGTTCTTC. This gives the protein CSARWGQRGAYNQQFF.

This clonotype was picked up a small number of times. The J gene is TRBJ1-4, the V gene TRBV6-2 or TRBV6-3, with D perhaps TRBD1 (6 bases). Germline V gives CDR1 MNHEY, CDR2 SVGEGT. The CDR3 totals 15 residues. V lost 6 bases and J lost 0, with 11 bases in between. The CDR3 reads CASSRRQATNEKLFF. For the CDR3, the DNA is TGTGCCAGCAGCCGCCGACAGGCAACTAATGAAAAACTGTTTTTT.

This clonotype was seen many times. The chain has TRBV11-3 and TRBJ2-1, with a tentative D call TRBD2 (7 bases). CDR3 length: 15 residues. The V end was cut by 5 bases, the J end by 9 bases, with 20 bases between. Per the germline V gene, CDR1 is SGHNT and CDR2 is YENEEA. The CDR3 loop is CASSAQGGVQGEQFF. The CDR3 DNA reads TGTGCCAGCAGCGCCCAAGGGGGGGTACAGGGTGAGCAGTTCTTC.

To note about this clonotype: Possible read error: a much larger clone is one base away. This CDR3 reads CASRRQGETQYF. CDR3 DNA sequence: TGCGCCAGCAGACGGCAGGGGGAGACCCAGTACTTC. The V gene is TRBV5-1, the J gene TRBJ2-5; D possibly corresponds to TRBD1 (6 bases). The germline gives CDR1 SGHRS, CDR2 YFSETQ. CDR3 length: 12 amino acids. Trimming took off 5 bases at V and 5 bases at J, with 10 bases between the two ends.

This clonotype appeared many times. The V call is TRBV7-2, the J call TRBJ1-5; D unresolved. Per germline, CDR1 SGHTA and CDR2 FQGNSA. The V end was cut by 4 bases, the J end by 2 bases, with 15 bases between. The CDR3 extends over 16 amino acids. The CDR3 nucleotides read TGTGCCAGCAGCTCCGGTGTGGCAATAGGCAATCAGCCCCAGCATTTT. This sequence encodes CASSSGVAIGNQPQHF. The full variable domain, in which reference TRBV7-2 and TRBJ1-5 provide the parts outside the CDR3, is GAGVSQSPSNKVTEKGKDVELRCDPISGHTALYWYRQSLGQGLEFLIYFQGNSAPDKSGLPSDRFSAERTGGSVSTLTIQRTQQEDSAVYLCASSSGVAIGNQPQHFGDGTRLSIL.

This chain uses TRBV28 with TRBJ2-1; TRBD1 matches at 7 bases. Germline V gene data show CDR1 as MDHEN and CDR2 as SYDVKM. The CDR3 loop spans 15 amino acids. After removal of 3 bases from V and 7 bases from J, the junction contained 9 bases not matched to a gene. Here the CDR3 reads CASSFIGNRGNEQFF. The DNA for the CDR3 is TGTGCCAGCAGTTTTATAGGTAACAGGGGAAATGAGCAGTTCTTC.

In its sample, this clonotype was seen a few times. The chain uses TRBV7-2 and TRBJ1-5; D may be TRBD1 (6 bases). In germline, CDR1 is SGHTA, CDR2 FQGNSA. CDR3 length: 17 residues. V was cut by 5 bases and J by 5 bases, with 22 bases left in between. CDR3 coding DNA: TGTGCCAGCAGCGATTTCTTGGTTTCCGGGGGGCATCAGCCCCAGCATTTT. As protein: CASSDFLVSGGHQPQHF. Full variable domain (outside the CDR3, taken from reference TRBV7-2 and TRBJ1-5): GAGVSQSPSNKVTEKGKDVELRCDPISGHTALYWYRQSLGQGLEFLIYFQGNSAPDKSGLPSDRFSAERTGGSVSTLTIQRTQQEDSAVYLCASSDFLVSGGHQPQHFGDGTRLSIL.

This clonotype occurred many times. V is TRBV5-1 and J is TRBJ2-3; 14 bases align to TRBD2. The CDR3 length is 16 residues. Germline lookup yields CDR1 SGHRS and CDR2 YFSETQ. V shed 4 bases and J 5 bases; nucleotides not matched to a gene: 6. CDR3 in DNA: TGCGCCAGCAGCCGACTAGCGGGGGGGCCGGGAGATACGCAGTATTTT. Its translation is CASSRLAGGPGDTQYF.

This clonotype was counted between two and nine times. The CDR3 reads CASSPLRTAYNEQFF. In DNA form, the CDR3 reads TGTGCCAGCAGCCCCCTCCGGACAGCCTACAATGAGCAGTTCTTC. The V gene is TRBV6-1, the J gene TRBJ2-1; a possible D gene is TRBD1 (6 bases). Germline CDR1 MNHNS, CDR2 SASEGT. CDR3 length: 15 residues. Trimming removed 6 bases from V and 2 bases from J, with 14 bases in between.

The V and J genes are TRBV20-1 and TRBJ1-5; 7 positions agree with TRBD1. Losses at the gene ends were 0 bases for V and 5 bases for J; bases not matched to a gene: 13. Germline V gene sequence: CDR1 DFQATT, CDR2 SNEGSKA (reference sequence). This CDR3 comprises 17 residues. CDR3 sequence reads: CSARDPLNRGGHQPQHF. The CDR3, as DNA: TGCAGTGCTAGAGATCCCCTCAACAGGGGCGGTCATCAGCCCCAGCATTTT.

This clonotype was seen repeatedly, ten times or more. The gene calls are TRBV29-1 and TRBJ1-2, with 12 bases that match TRBD1. With 8 bases clipped from V and 0 bases from J, the junction kept 13 bases outside the gene matches. There are 17 residues in the CDR3. From germline, CDR1 is SQVTM and CDR2 ANQGSEA. The CDR3 region is CSIGHRDRGQANYGYTF. The CDR3 DNA follows: TGCAGCATCGGGCATCGGGACAGGGGGCAGGCTAACTATGGCTACACCTTC.